This T cell receptor (beta chain) was sequenced for a study of T cells in Graves' hyperthyroidism and ophthalmopathy. There are 17 residues in the CDR3. Germline lookup yields CDR1 LNHNV and CDR2 YYDKDF (reference sequence). V was pared by 4 bases and J by 1 base, with 17 bases between. Patients with uncontrolled infections, other autoimmune diseases, pregnancy or lactation were excluded. It was 8.5 to 10 ml of fresh peripheral blood that supplied the PBMCs. Study results and caveats: For ophthalmopathy, model prediction preceded onset by a median 6.5 months. The blood repertoire included most of the expanded thyroid clonotypes above 0.001.

Researchers took RNA transcripts and amplified the TCR beta CDR3 regions from them. HTBI primers were used for first-round RT-PCR of the TCR CDR3. Each CDR3 protein gets one entry after TCRdb re-called the multiplex PCR reads with MiXCR. The profile shows over 550,000 distinct CDR3 sequences, roughly 17% of them singletons. This clonotype was seen at least ten times. Antigen: not known. V and J are TRBV15 and TRBJ2-1; D is tentatively TRBD1 or TRBD2 (5 bases each). Sequenced sample: blood. The clonotype originates from a young woman with Graves' hyperthyroidism. DNA of the CDR3: TGTGCCACCAGCACGCTTGCATGGGGGAAATCCTACAATGAGCAGTTCTTC. As protein: CATSTLAWGKSYNEQFF. Together with reference TRBV15 and TRBJ2-1, the CDR3 gives the full variable domain: DAMVIQNPRYQVTQFGKPVTLSCSQTLNHNVMYWYQQKSSQAPKLLFHYYDKDFNNEADTPDNFQSRRPNTSFCFLDIRSPGLGDTAMYLCATSTLAWGKSYNEQFFGPGTRLTVL.